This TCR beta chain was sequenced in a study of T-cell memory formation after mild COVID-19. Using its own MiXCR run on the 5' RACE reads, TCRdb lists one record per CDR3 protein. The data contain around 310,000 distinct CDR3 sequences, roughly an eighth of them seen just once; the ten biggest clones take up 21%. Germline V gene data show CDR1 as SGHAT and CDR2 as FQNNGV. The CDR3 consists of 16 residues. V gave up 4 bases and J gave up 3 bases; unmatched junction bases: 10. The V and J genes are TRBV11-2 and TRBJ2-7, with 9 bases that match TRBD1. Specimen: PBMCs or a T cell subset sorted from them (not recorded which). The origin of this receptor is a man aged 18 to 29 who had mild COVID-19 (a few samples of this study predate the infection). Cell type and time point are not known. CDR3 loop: CASSWDRASGGYEQYF. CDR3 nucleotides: TGTGCCAGCAGCTGGGACAGGGCAAGTGGCGGCTACGAGCAGTACTTC. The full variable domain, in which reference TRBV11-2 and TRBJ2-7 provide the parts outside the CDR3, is EAGVAQSPRYKIIEKRQSVAFWCNPISGHATLYWYQQILGQGPKLLIQFQNNGVVDDSQLPKDRFSAERLKGVDSTLKIQPAKLEDSAVYLCASSWDRASGGYEQYFGPGTRLTVT.